Here is one T cell receptor (beta chain) with its context. Antigen unknown. Clones were read by immunoSEQ multiplex PCR, and TCRdb kept only the in-frame ones, dropping some. The table includes 20,000 to 25,000 clones, 97% detected once. The sample is drawn from a study of monozygotic twins with cystic fibrosis. Study-wide results and caveats: Co-twins had the most similar V usage for 13 of 16 pairs, J for 8. Nucleotide-identical clonotype sharing was significantly higher within monozygotic CF twin pairs than between unrelated CF individuals.

V lost 1 base and J 2 bases, leaving 14 bases between the germline ends. The CDR3 sequence is 16 residues long. Germline V gene data show CDR1 as MGHRA and CDR2 as YSYEKL. The chain joins TRBV4-1 to TRBJ2-5; tentative D call: TRBD2 (6 bases). The clonotype was recovered from a girl aged 10 to 17 with cystic fibrosis. The sample consisted of blood. CDR3 region: CASSQASGAGQETQYF. The CDR3 DNA sequence: TGCGCCAGCAGCCAAGCGTCCGGGGCGGGGCAAGAGACCCAGTACTTC.